This paragraph covers one T cell receptor (beta chain) sequence. Antigen: not known. Clones were sequenced by immunoSEQ multiplex PCR, and TCRdb holds only the in-frame ones, with some missing. The top ten clones hold about 2.5% of a sample with approximately 160,000 clones, around 87% of them seen once. Unmatched junction bases numbered 13, after V lost 4 bases and J lost 1 base. Germline V gene lookup returns CDR1 MNHNS and CDR2 SASEGT. This CDR3 has 18 amino acids. The data originate from a study of T cell responses to AZD1222 COVID-19 vaccine. Study-wide points: Compared with day 0, the breadth and depth of the Spike-specific TCR repertoire rose significantly after two doses of AZD1222. Baseline antibody screening turned up just a handful of seropositive AZD1222 recipients. White British donors predominated, females outnumbered males, and clonal diversity was possibly underestimated.

The material sequenced was peripheral blood, taken on day 0 of AZD1222 vaccination. The V gene is TRBV6-1, the J gene TRBJ1-5; 7 nucleotides align to TRBD1. The receptor comes from an adult in good health. This CDR3 is CASSVSPSGTESNQPQHF. The CDR3 DNA reads TGTGCCAGCAGTGTCTCACCTTCCGGGACAGAAAGCAATCAGCCCCAGCATTTT.